This T cell receptor beta chain was documented in a study of regulatory T cells in long-lasting Graves disease. CDR3-region Arm-PCR and iRepertoire HTBI primers produced the TCR beta libraries. MiXCR, applied by TCRdb to the multiplex PCR reads, yields one record per CDR3 protein. The sample shows a few hundred thousand distinct CDR3 sequences, roughly a quarter of them seen only once. Time point defined: persistent/refractory GD, antithyroid drugs over 5 years with positive TRAb. PBMC RNA served as the TCR library source. Guidelines of the American Thyroid Association were used to diagnose Graves' disease. This clonotype was observed a handful of times. The TCR originated in a female donor with Graves disease. The starting material was peripheral blood mononuclear cells (PBMCs), obtained when the disease was refractory, from a patient treated with antithyroid drugs.

The CDR3: CASSRVADVEAFF. CDR3 bases: TGTGCCAGCAGTCGGGTGGCGGATGTTGAAGCTTTCTTT. J is TRBJ1-1 and V is TRBV6-1; D call uncertain. Germline lookup yields CDR1 MNHNS and CDR2 SASEGT. The germline V and J ends were trimmed by 5 bases and 7 bases, with 14 bases remaining between them. This CDR3 spans 13 amino acids.